Presented here are 2 T cell receptor beta chains from one specimen sequenced in a study of regulatory T cells in long-lasting Graves disease. Indicated time point: newly diagnosed GD, antithyroid drugs for less than 3 months. Making the TCR library involved RNA that had been extracted from PBMCs. Relying on iRepertoire HTBI primers and Arm-PCR of CDR3 regions, the team built TCR beta libraries. TCRdb re-called the multiplex PCR reads through MiXCR, storing one row per CDR3 protein. There are around 470,000 distinct CDR3 sequences in the sample; around 15% occur only once, and approximately 19% lies in the top ten. This sample also appeared in a second study, on T cells in Graves' hyperthyroidism and ophthalmopathy.

Source: peripheral blood mononuclear cells (PBMCs), taken at new diagnosis, from a patient treated with antithyroid drugs. All receptors come from a woman aged 50 to 60 with Graves disease.

The chain carries TRBV20-1 and TRBJ2-2, with 7 bases aligning to TRBD1. The trim removed 6 bases at V and 0 bases at J, leaving 10 bases unmatched. Germline CDR1 DFQATT, CDR2 SNEGSKA (reference sequence). This CDR3 region has 16 residues. Here the CDR3 DNA reads TGCAGTGCCTCCCCCGGGACAGCGACGAACACCGGGGAGCTGTTTTTT. This codes for CSASPGTATNTGELFF.

This clonotype occurred a few times. The chain uses TRBV7-2 and TRBJ2-7; tentatively, D is TRBD1 or TRBD2 (6 bases each). Looked up from germline, CDR1 is SGHTA and CDR2 is FQGNSA. This CDR3 spans 15 amino acids. The germline V and J ends were trimmed by 0 bases and 4 bases, with 13 bases remaining between them. The CDR3 region is CASSLAGQGRYEQYF. Written as DNA, the CDR3 is TGTGCCAGCAGCTTAGCGGGACAAGGGAGGTACGAGCAGTACTTC.